This T cell receptor (beta chain) was sequenced during a study of cytomegalovirus exposure and HLA in healthy donors. Germline V gene lookup returns CDR1 MDHEN and CDR2 SYDVKM. The V gene lost 5 bases and the J gene lost 5 bases, with 24 bases spanning the gap. This CDR3 has 17 residues. The PCR used 60 Vbeta and 13 Jbeta primers. Assay: immunoSEQ multiplex PCR; the TCRdb copy retains only in-frame clones and omits some. This table has roughly 250,000 clones, 80% appearing once. The material sequenced was PBMCs. This TCR was recovered from a girl aged 2 to 10 in good health and CMV-seronegative. The chain employs TRBV28 and TRBJ1-2; maybe TRBD1 (5 bases). The CDR3 region is CASSPLRGTSFPYGYTF. For the CDR3, the DNA is TGTGCCAGCAGTCCGCTTCGGGGGACCAGTTTCCCTTATGGCTACACCTTC.